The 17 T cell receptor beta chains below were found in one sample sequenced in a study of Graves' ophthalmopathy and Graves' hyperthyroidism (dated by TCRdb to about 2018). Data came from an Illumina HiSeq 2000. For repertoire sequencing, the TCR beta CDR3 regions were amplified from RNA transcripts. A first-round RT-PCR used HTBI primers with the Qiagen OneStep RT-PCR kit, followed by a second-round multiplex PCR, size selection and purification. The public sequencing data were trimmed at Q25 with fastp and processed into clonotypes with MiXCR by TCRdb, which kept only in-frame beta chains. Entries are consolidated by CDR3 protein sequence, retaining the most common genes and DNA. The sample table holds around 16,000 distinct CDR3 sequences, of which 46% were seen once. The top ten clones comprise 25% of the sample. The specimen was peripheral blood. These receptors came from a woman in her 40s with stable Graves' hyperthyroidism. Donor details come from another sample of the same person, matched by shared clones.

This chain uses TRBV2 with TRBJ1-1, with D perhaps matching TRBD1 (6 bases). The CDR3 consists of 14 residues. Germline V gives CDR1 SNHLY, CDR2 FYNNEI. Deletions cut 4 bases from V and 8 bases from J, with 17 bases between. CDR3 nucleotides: TGTGCCAGCAGTGCCCAGGGGCCAGAGGGCGAAGCTTTCTTT. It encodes CASSAQGPEGEAFF.

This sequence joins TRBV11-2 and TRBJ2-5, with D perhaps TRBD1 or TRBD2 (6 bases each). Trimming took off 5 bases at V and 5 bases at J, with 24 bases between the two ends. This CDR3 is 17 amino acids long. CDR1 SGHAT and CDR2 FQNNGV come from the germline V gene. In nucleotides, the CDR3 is TGTGCCAGCAGCCCCCCTGGACAGCTCTCGGGGAGGGAGACCCAGTACTTC. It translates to CASSPPGQLSGRETQYF.

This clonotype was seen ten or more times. CDR3 residues: CASSIVGGRGYEQFF. In nucleotides, the CDR3 is TGTGCCAGTAGTATAGTGGGCGGGAGGGGGTATGAGCAGTTCTTC. This rearrangement joins TRBV19 to TRBJ2-1, with TRBD2 matching over 9 bases. In germline, CDR1 is LNHDA, CDR2 SQIVND (reference sequence). The CDR3 is 15 residues long. The trim removed 1 base at V and 8 bases at J, leaving 6 bases unmatched.

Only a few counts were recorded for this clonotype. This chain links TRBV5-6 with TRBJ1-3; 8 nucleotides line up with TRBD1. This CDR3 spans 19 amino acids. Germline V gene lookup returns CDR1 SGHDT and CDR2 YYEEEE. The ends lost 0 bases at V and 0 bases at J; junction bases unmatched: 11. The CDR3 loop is CASSLVQGALQYSGNTIYF. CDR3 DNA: TGTGCCAGCAGCTTGGTTCAGGGGGCCCTCCAATACTCTGGAAACACCATATATTTT.

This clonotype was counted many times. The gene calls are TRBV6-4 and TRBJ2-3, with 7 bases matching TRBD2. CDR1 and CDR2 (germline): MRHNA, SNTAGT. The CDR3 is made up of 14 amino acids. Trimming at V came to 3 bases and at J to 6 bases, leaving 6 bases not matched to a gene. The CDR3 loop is CASSERGGSDTQYF. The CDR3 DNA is TGTGCCAGCAGTGAAAGGGGCGGGAGTGATACGCAGTATTTT.

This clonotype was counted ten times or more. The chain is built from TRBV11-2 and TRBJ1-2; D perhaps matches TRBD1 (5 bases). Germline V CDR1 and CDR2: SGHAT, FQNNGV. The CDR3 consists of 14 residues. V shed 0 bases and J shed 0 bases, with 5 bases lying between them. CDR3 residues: CASSLDRANYGYTF. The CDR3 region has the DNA TGTGCCAGCAGCTTAGACAGGGCTAACTATGGCTACACCTTC.

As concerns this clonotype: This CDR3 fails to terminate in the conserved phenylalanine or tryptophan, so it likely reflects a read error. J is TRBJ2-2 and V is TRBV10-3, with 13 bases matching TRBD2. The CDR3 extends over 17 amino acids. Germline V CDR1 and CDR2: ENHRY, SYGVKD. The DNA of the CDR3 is TGTGCCATCAGTGGGATTGGGACTAGCGGGAACACAGGGGAGCTGTTTTCT. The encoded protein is CAISGIGTSGNTGELFS.

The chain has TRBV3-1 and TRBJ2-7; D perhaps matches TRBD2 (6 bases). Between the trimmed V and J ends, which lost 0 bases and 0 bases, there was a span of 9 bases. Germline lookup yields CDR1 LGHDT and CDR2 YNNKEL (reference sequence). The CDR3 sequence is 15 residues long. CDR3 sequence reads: CASSQDLGSSYEQYF. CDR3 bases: TGTGCCAGCAGCCAAGACCTCGGGAGCTCCTACGAGCAGTACTTC.

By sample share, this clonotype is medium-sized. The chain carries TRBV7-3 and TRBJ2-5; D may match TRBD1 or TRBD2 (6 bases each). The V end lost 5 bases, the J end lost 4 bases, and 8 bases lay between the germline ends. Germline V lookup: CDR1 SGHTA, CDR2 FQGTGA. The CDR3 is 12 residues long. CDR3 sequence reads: CASSEGGETQYF. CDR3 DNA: TGTGCCAGCAGCGAGGGGGGAGAGACCCAGTACTTC.

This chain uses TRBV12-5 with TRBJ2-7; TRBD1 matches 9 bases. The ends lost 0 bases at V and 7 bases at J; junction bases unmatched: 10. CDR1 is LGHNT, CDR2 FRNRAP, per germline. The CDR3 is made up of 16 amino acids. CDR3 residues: CASGLVDLQGAREQYF. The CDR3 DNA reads TGTGCTAGTGGTTTGGTAGACCTACAGGGGGCTAGGGAGCAGTACTTC.

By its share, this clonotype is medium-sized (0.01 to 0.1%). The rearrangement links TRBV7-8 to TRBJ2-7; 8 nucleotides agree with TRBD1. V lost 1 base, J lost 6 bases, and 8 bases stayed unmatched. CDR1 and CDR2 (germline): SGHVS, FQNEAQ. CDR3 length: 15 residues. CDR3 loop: CASSLVRGQGSEQYF. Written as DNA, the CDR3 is TGTGCCAGCAGCTTAGTGCGCGGACAGGGATCCGAGCAGTACTTC.

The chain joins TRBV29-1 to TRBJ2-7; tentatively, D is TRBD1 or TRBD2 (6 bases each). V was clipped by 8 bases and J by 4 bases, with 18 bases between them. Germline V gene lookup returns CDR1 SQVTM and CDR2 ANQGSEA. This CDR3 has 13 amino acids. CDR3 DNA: TGCAGCAGCGAGGGGGGCGATGGGTACGAGCAGTACTTC. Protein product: CSSEGGDGYEQYF.

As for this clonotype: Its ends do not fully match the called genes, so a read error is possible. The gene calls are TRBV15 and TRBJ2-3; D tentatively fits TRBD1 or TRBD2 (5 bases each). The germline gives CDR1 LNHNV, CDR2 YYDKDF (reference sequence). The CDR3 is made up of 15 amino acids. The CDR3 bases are TGTGCCACCAGCGGAGATAGAGGGGCTGCAGATGCGCAGTATTTT. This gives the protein CATSGDRGAADAQYF.

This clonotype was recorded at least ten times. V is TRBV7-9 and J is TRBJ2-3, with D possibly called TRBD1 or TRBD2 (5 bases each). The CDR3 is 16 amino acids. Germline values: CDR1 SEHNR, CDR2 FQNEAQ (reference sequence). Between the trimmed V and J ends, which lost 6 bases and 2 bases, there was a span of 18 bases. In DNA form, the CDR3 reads TGTGCCAGCAGAAAAGGCACGTGGGGGTACACAGATACGCAGTATTTT. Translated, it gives CASRKGTWGYTDTQYF.

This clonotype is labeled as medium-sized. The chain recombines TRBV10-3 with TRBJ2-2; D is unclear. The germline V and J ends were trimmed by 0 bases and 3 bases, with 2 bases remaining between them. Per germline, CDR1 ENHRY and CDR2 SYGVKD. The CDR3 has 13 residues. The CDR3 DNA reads TGTGCCATCAGTGAGTCGGACACCGGGGAGCTGTTTTTT. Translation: CAISESDTGELFF.

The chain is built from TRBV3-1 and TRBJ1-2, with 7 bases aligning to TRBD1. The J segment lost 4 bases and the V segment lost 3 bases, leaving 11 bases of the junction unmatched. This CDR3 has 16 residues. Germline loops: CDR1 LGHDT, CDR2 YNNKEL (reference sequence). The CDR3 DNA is TGTGCCAGCAGCCACCAAGGACAGGTCGGGAGCTATGGCTACACCTTC. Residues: CASSHQGQVGSYGYTF.

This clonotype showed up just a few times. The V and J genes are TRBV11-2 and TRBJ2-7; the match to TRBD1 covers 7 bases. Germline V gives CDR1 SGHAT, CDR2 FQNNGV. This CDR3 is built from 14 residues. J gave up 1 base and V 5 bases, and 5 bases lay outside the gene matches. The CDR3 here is CASSRIQGSYEQYF. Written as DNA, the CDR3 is TGTGCCAGCAGCCGAATACAGGGGTCCTACGAGCAGTACTTC.